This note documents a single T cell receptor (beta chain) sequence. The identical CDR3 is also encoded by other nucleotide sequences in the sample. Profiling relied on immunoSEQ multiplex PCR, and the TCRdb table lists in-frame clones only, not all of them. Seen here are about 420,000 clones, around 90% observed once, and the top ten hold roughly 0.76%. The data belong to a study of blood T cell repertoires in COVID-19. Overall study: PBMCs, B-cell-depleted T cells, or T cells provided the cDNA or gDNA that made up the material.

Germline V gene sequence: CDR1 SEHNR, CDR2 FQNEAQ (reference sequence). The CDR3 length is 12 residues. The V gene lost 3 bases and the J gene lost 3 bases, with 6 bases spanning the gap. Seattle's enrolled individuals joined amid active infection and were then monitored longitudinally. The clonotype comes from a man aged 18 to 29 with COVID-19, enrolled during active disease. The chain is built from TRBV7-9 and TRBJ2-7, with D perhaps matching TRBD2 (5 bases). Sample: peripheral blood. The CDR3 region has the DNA TGTGCCAGCAGCTTGGGAGACTACGAGCAGTACTTC. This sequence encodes CASSLGDYEQYF.